The following is a TCR beta chain sequence with its context. The antigen is not known. This entry comes from a study of tumor-infiltrating lymphocytes in primary liver carcinoma. Study-wide background: Staging placed the tumors at T1-T3 N0M0, and they measured 4.2 to 10 cm across.

Extraction also yielded germline DNA, while blood RNA was obtained from unsorted whole blood. Broader study findings: Tumor-blood pairs (like tumor-adjacent pairs) overlapped less than tumor region pairs did.

Synthesis of TCR beta cDNA was carried out from 500 ng total RNA with a constant-region primer. Investigators got TCR beta libraries out of three nested multiplex PCR rounds, done with slightly modified ARM-PCR. The opening two PCR rounds, around 11 cycles each, paired TRBV1-TRBV30 forward primers with a C-beta reverse primer. TCRdb called the multiplex PCR reads again in MiXCR, with one record for every CDR3 protein. Of 300,000 to 350,000 distinct CDR3 sequences in the sample, roughly two thirds are singletons; the top ten hold 5.5% to 7%. This CDR3 is 15 amino acids long. Germline V CDR1 and CDR2: SGHRS, YFSETQ. V lost 4 bases, J lost 0 bases, and 10 bases lay in between.

This receptor was obtained from a man aged 35-49 years with primary liver carcinoma and hepatitis B virus infection. The sample taken for sequencing was peripheral blood. The chain is built from TRBV5-1 and TRBJ2-2; D is ambiguous. CDR3 bases: TGCGCCAGCAGCCCGTTGACGGCGAACACCGGGGAGCTGTTTTTT. Translated, it gives CASSPLTANTGELFF.